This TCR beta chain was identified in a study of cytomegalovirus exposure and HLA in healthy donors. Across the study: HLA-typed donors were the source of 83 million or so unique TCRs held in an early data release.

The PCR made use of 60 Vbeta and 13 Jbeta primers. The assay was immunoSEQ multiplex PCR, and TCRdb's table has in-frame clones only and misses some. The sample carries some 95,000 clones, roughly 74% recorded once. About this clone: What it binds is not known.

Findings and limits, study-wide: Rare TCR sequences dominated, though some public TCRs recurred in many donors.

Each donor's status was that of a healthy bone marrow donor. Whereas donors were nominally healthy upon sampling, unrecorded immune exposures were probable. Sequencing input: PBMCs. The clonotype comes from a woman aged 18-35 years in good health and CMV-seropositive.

CDR3 bases: TGTGCCAGCAGCACCCGAGGGGGGGCTGGGGCCAACGTCCTGACTTTC. Amino acid sequence: CASSTRGGAGANVLTF. The V gene is TRBV9, the J gene TRBJ2-6, with TRBD2 as a possible D gene (7 bases). CDR1 and CDR2 (germline): SGDLS, YYNGEE. Trimming pared 4 bases from V and 2 bases from J, leaving 13 bases between. This CDR3 comprises 16 residues.